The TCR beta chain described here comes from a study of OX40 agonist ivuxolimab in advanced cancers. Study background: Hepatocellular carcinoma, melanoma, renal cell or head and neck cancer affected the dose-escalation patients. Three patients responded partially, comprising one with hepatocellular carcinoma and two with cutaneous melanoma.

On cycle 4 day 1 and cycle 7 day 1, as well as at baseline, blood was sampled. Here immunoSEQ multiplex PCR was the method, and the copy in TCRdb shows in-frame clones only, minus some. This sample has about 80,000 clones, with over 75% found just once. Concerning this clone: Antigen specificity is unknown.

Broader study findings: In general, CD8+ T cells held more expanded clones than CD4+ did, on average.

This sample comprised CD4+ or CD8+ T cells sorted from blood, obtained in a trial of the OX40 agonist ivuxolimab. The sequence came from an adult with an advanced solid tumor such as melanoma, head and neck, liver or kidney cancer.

The chain's CDR3 is CASSSGQGAHEQYF. The CDR3, as DNA: TGTGCCAGCAGTTCGGGACAGGGGGCCCACGAGCAGTACTTC. V usage is TRBV6-5 and J usage is TRBJ2-7; TRBD1 agrees at 12 bases. Germline-derived CDR1 and CDR2 are MNHEY and SVGAGI. V was clipped by 4 bases and J by 5 bases; unmatched bases: 3. This CDR3 contains 14 residues.